Listed below are T cell receptor beta chains from one sample, sequenced in a study of memory CD4+ T cells and cytomegalovirus serostatus. Sequencing used immunoSEQ multiplex PCR; TCRdb keeps in-frame clones, though not all of them. The table includes some 41,000 clones, 76% detected once. Sequenced sample: memory CD4+ T cells from blood. These receptors all stem from an adult in good health and CMV-seronegative. Both conserved end residues are part of each CDR3. A D gene is named only where the DNA matches it firmly. Clone size is stated in some rows and not others, as once, few, many or a class when expanded.

cdr3_aa	cdr3_nt	clone_size	d_call	v_call	j_call	cdr3_length
CASRPEISGANVLTF	TGTGCCAGTAGACCAGAAATCTCTGGGGCCAACGTCCTGACTTTC	-	-	TRBV19	TRBJ2-6	15
CASSQPRLADLQETQYF	TGCGCCAGCAGTCAACCCCGACTAGCGGATCTCCAAGAGACCCAGTACTTC	-	TRBD2	TRBV23-1	TRBJ2-5	17
CASSLLSGRVNEQFF	TGTGCCAGCAGCTTATTGAGCGGGAGGGTCAATGAGCAGTTCTTC	-	TRBD2	TRBV7-2	TRBJ2-1	15
CASRFSSAVAGGSDTQYF	TGTGCCAGCAGGTTTAGTAGCGCGGTAGCGGGAGGATCGGATACGCAGTATTTT	once	TRBD2	TRBV5-8	TRBJ2-3	18
CAWGKNTIYF	TGTGCCTGGGGAAAAAACACCATATATTTT	-	-	TRBV30	TRBJ1-3	10
CASSASTRKETQYF	TGTGCCAGCAGCGCATCCACTAGGAAAGAGACCCAGTACTTC	-	-	TRBV14	TRBJ2-5	14
CASSSPGTGSNQPQHF	TGTGCCAGCAGTTCGCCCGGGACAGGGAGCAATCAGCCCCAGCATTTT	few	TRBD1	TRBV28	TRBJ1-5	16
CAISGDRVYNEQFF	TGTGCCATCAGTGGGGACAGGGTATACAATGAGCAGTTCTTC	-	TRBD1	TRBV10-3	TRBJ2-1	14
CASRRGTGWDNEQFF	TGTGCCAGCCGGCGGGGGACAGGGTGGGACAATGAGCAGTTCTTC	-	TRBD1	TRBV6-1	TRBJ2-1	15
CASSAVSSTDTQYF	TGTGCCAGCAGTGCCGTATCTAGCACAGATACGCAGTATTTT	-	-	TRBV7-9	TRBJ2-3	14
CASSMGTGVRWDEQYF	TGTGCCAGTAGTATGGGGACAGGGGTAAGGTGGGACGAGCAGTACTTC	-	TRBD1	TRBV19	TRBJ2-7	16
CASSIPGFSNQPQHF	TGTGCCAGTAGTATCCCAGGATTTAGCAATCAGCCCCAGCATTTT	few	-	TRBV19	TRBJ1-5	15
CASSFFRTGREKLFF	TGTGCCAGCAGTTTTTTTAGGACAGGCCGGGAAAAACTGTTTTTT	few	TRBD1	TRBV28	TRBJ1-4	15
CASSQDQASREQYF	TGCGCCAGCAGCCAAGATCAGGCTAGCCGCGAGCAGTACTTC	-	-	TRBV4-1	TRBJ2-7	14
CASSQVGYEQYF	TGTGCCAGCAGCCAAGTGGGCTACGAGCAGTACTTC	-	-	TRBV4-2	TRBJ2-7	12
CASKGPGGTGELFF	TGTGCCAGCAAAGGGCCCGGGGGCACCGGGGAGCTGTTTTTT	-	-	TRBV6-5	TRBJ2-2	14
CAWTKMGLAGVGEQFF	TGTGCCTGGACGAAGATGGGACTAGCGGGAGTCGGTGAGCAGTTCTTC	-	TRBD2	TRBV30	TRBJ2-1	16
CASSSLAGGQYNEQFF	TGTGCCAGCAGCTCTTTAGCGGGAGGGCAATACAATGAGCAGTTCTTC	-	TRBD2	TRBV9	TRBJ2-1	16
CAWDSGVVNTEAFF	TGTGCCTGGGACTCCGGGGTAGTTAACACTGAAGCTTTCTTT	few	-	TRBV30	TRBJ1-1	14
CASSPRDNQETQYF	TGTGCCAGCAGCCCCCGGGACAACCAAGAGACCCAGTACTTC	few	-	TRBV11-2	TRBJ2-5	14
CASSIRYFNQPQHF	TGTGCCAGCAGTATCAGGTACTTCAATCAGCCCCAGCATTTT	-	-	TRBV2	TRBJ1-5	14
CASSPSWSGSTDTQYF	TGTGCCAGCAGCCCAAGCTGGTCGGGATCCACAGATACGCAGTATTTT	few	-	TRBV9	TRBJ2-3	16
CASNRLGGNTDTQYF	TGTGCCAGCAACCGACTGGGGGGAAACACAGATACGCAGTATTTT	-	-	TRBV28	TRBJ2-3	15
CASSDPGGHEKLFF	TGTGCCAGCAGTGATCCAGGGGGGCATGAAAAACTGTTTTTT	-	TRBD1	TRBV2	TRBJ1-4	14
CASSLSLFRGGPYEQYF	TGTGCCAGCAGCTTGTCCCTCTTCCGCGGAGGACCCTACGAGCAGTACTTC	-	-	TRBV5-6	TRBJ2-7	17
CASKPGQFPGELFF	TGTGCCAGCAAGCCCGGACAGTTCCCCGGGGAGCTGTTTTTT	-	-	TRBV6-1	TRBJ2-2	14
CARDPTEGYGYTF	TGTGCCAGAGACCCGACAGAAGGCTATGGCTACACCTTC	-	-	TRBV5-3	TRBJ1-2	13
CASKRGRNTEAFF	TGTGCCAGCAAGCGGGGCCGAAACACTGAAGCTTTCTTT	-	-	TRBV27	TRBJ1-1	13
CASMRESQETQYF	TGTGCCAGCATGCGGGAGTCCCAAGAGACCCAGTACTTC	-	TRBD2	TRBV2	TRBJ2-5	13